The rows below give T cell receptor beta chains drawn from one sample of a study of CD8+ T cells in alopecia areata. Here immunoSEQ multiplex PCR was the method, and the copy in TCRdb shows in-frame clones only, minus some. Counted here are 95,000 to 100,000 clones, almost 60% occurring once; the ten biggest clones make up roughly 15%. The material was CD8+ T cells sorted from blood, obtained at approximately week 61, from a patient treated with tofacitinib. These receptors were collected from a human donor with alopecia areata. The CDR3 runs from the conserved cysteine through the conserved F or W. The order of the fields is D gene, V gene, J gene, clone size, CDR3 DNA, CDR3 protein. D genes are given only for firm matches. Rows give clone size only sometimes, using once, few, many, or a class for an expanded clone.

NA	TRBV28	TRBJ1-5	few	TGTGCCAGCCTAATGGACAGTGAGGTTTATCAGCCCCAGCATTTT	CASLMDSEVYQPQHF
TRBD1	TRBV7-9	TRBJ2-3	NA	TGTGCCAGCCGACTCTCGGACAGGACTAGCACAGATACGCAGTATTTT	CASRLSDRTSTDTQYF
TRBD1	TRBV6-1	TRBJ1-1	NA	TGTGCCAGCAGTGATCCACAGGACAGGGGGACTGAAGCTTTCTTT	CASSDPQDRGTEAFF
TRBD2	TRBV2	TRBJ2-1	NA	TGTGCCAGCAGTGAAGCGCGGGGGGTTTCCTACAATGAGCAGTTCTTC	CASSEARGVSYNEQFF
TRBD1	TRBV27	TRBJ2-2	NA	TGTGCCAGCAGTCCCCAGATCCGTACAGGGGTCCCCGGGGAGCTGTTTTTT	CASSPQIRTGVPGELFF
TRBD1	TRBV29-1	TRBJ1-2	NA	TGCAGCGCCACTATCGGGACAGGGGGCTATTATGGCTACACCTTC	CSATIGTGGYYGYTF
NA	TRBV27	TRBJ1-2	NA	TGTGCCAGCAGTGGAGGACGGTTGTATGGCTACACCTTC	CASSGGRLYGYTF
TRBD2	TRBV7-9	TRBJ2-7	NA	TGTGCCAGCAGCTTTAGTGGGGGGGACTCCTACGAGCAGTACTTC	CASSFSGGDSYEQYF
NA	TRBV7-9	TRBJ2-7	few	TGTGCCAGCAGCCCCGACGGGGGCCAGGGCGGCTACGAGCAGTACTTC	CASSPDGGQGGYEQYF
TRBD1	TRBV10-3	TRBJ2-3	NA	TGTGCCATCAGCGAGTTACTTAGGACAGGGAGCACAGATACGCAGTATTTT	CAISELLRTGSTDTQYF
NA	TRBV15	TRBJ2-7	NA	TGTGCCACCAGCAGAGCGGGTCTACATTCCTACGAGCAGTACTTC	CATSRAGLHSYEQYF
NA	TRBV7-9	TRBJ1-2	NA	TGTGCCAGCAGCGCAGGGGCGTTAGATGCTAATTATGGCTACACCTTC	CASSAGALDANYGYTF
NA	TRBV29-1	TRBJ2-7	few	TGCAGCGTTGAAGTGAGGTCGGCTTCCTACGAGCAGTACTTC	CSVEVRSASYEQYF
NA	TRBV7-9	TRBJ1-1	NA	TGTGCCAGCAGCTGGGGGAACTCTGAAGCTTTCTTT	CASSWGNSEAFF
NA	TRBV27	TRBJ1-1	NA	TGTGCCAGCAGAGGCGGACAGAATACTGAAGCTTTCTTT	CASRGGQNTEAFF
NA	TRBV9	TRBJ2-1	NA	TGTGCCAGCAGCGTAGCTGACCTAGCCAATGAGCAGTTCTTC	CASSVADLANEQFF
NA	TRBV30	TRBJ2-1	NA	TGTGCCGGACAGCTAGGACAGAACTACAATGAGCAGTTCTTC	CAGQLGQNYNEQFF
TRBD1	TRBV2	TRBJ2-5	NA	TGTGCCAGCCACAGGGGGCGCGTTGTGGAGACCCAGTACTTC	CASHRGRVVETQYF